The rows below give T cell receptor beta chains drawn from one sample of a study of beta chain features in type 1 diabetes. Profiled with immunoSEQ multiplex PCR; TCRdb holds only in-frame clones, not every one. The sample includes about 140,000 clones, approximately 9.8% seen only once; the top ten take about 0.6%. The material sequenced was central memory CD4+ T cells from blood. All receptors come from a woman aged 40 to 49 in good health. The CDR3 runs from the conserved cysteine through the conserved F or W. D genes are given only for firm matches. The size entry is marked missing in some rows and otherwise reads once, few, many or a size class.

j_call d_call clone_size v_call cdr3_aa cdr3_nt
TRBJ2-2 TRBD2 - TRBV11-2 CASSLGGRRELFF TGTGCCAGCAGCTTGGGGGGGAGGAGGGAGCTGTTTTTT
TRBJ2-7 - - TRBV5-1 CASSLTGGVSYEQYF TGCGCCAGCAGCTTAACGGGGGGCGTCTCCTACGAGCAGTACTTC
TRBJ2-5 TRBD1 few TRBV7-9 CASSLAGQGAWETQYF TGTGCCAGCAGCTTGGCCGGACAGGGGGCGTGGGAGACCCAGTACTTC
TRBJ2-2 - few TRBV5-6 CASSLPGPGTGELFF TGTGCCAGCAGCTTACCGGGCCCGGGGACCGGGGAGCTGTTTTTT
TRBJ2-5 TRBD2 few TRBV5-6 CASRYGTSGLETQYF TGTGCCAGCAGGTACGGGACTAGCGGATTGGAGACCCAGTACTTC
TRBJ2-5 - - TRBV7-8 CASSSLLRRETQYF TGTGCCAGCAGTTCCCTACTCAGGCGAGAGACCCAGTACTTC
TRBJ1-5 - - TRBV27 CASSFQLGHDQPQHF TGTGCCAGCAGTTTCCAACTTGGACACGATCAGCCCCAGCATTTT
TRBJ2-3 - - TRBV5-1 CASRTSGFPDTQYF TGCGCCAGCAGGACGTCGGGTTTTCCGGATACGCAGTATTTT
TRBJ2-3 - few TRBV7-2 CASSTRNGGRDTQYF TGTGCCAGCAGCACGCGAAACGGGGGAAGAGATACGCAGTATTTT
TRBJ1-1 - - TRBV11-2 CASRKTGSDTEAFF TGTGCCAGCAGGAAGACTGGGTCGGACACTGAAGCTTTCTTT
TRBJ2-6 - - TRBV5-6 CASSLGDSTGGANVLTF TGTGCCAGCAGCTTGGGTGATAGCACTGGTGGGGCCAACGTCCTGACTTTC
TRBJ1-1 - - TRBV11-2 CASSPFGGTEAFF TGTGCCAGCAGCCCATTTGGCGGGACTGAAGCTTTCTTT
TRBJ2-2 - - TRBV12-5 CASGLVQGSTGELFF TGTGCTAGTGGTTTGGTACAGGGTTCCACCGGGGAGCTGTTTTTT
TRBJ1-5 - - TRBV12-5 CASGLARDQPQHF TGTGCTAGTGGTTTGGCGAGGGATCAGCCCCAGCATTTT
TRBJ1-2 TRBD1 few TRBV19 CASSRRDRGANYGYTF TGTGCCAGTAGTAGGCGGGACAGGGGCGCTAACTATGGCTACACCTTC
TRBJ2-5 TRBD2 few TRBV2 CASSALAGGQETQYF TGTGCCAGCAGTGCCCTAGCGGGGGGGCAAGAGACCCAGTACTTC
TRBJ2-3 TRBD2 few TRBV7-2 CASSLSGGRTDTQYF TGTGCCAGCAGCTTGAGCGGGGGCCGCACAGATACGCAGTATTTT
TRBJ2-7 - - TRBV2 CASTGVLGYEQYF TGTGCCAGCACGGGGGTTTTGGGCTACGAGCAGTACTTC
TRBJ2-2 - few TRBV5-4 CASSLGVGELFF TGTGCCAGCAGCTTGGGCGTCGGGGAGCTGTTTTTT
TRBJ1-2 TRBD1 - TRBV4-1 CASSQTGTGALYGYTF TGCGCCAGCAGCCAGACTGGGACAGGGGCCTTATATGGCTACACCTTC
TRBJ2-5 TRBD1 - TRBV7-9 CASSSKLLGTGPKETQYF TGTGCCAGCAGCTCAAAGCTTCTCGGGACAGGGCCAAAAGAGACCCAGTACTTC
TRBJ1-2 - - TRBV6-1 CASIVSGGYGYTF TGTGCCAGCATTGTCAGCGGGGGCTATGGCTACACCTTC
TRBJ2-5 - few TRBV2 CASTEEETQYF TGTGCCAGCACGGAGGAGGAGACCCAGTACTTC
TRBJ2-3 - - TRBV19 CASSIAQRDTQYF TGTGCCAGTAGTATAGCCCAGAGGGATACGCAGTATTTT
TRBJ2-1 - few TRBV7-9 CASSDTSSKTYNEQFF TGTGCCAGCAGCGATACTAGTTCAAAGACCTACAATGAGCAGTTCTTC
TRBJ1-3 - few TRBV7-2 CASSLTGDAGNTIYF TGTGCCAGCAGCTTAACAGGTGACGCTGGAAACACCATATATTTT
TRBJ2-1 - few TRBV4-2 CASSQGEGGLGANEQFF TGTGCCAGCAGCCAAGGAGAGGGGGGGCTAGGGGCCAATGAGCAGTTCTTC
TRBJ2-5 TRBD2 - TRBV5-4 CASSREGGETQYF TGTGCCAGCAGCCGGGAGGGGGGGGAGACCCAGTACTTC
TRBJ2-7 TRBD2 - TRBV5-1 CASSLGPVGLAGVYEQYF TGCGCCAGCAGCTTGGGGCCCGTCGGCCTAGCGGGGGTTTACGAGCAGTACTTC
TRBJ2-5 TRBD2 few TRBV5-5 CASSLRDAGGPQETQYF TGTGCCAGCAGCTTGAGGGACGCGGGGGGACCTCAAGAGACCCAGTACTTC
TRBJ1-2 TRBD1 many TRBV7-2 CASSPSGGQNYGYTF TGTGCCAGCAGCCCAAGCGGGGGACAGAACTATGGCTACACCTTC
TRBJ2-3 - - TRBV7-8 CASSSVTDTQYF TGTGCCAGCAGCTCGGTAACAGATACGCAGTATTTT
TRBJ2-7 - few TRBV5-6 CASSLGTGKHSYEQYF TGTGCCAGCAGCTTGGGTACAGGGAAGCACTCCTACGAGCAGTACTTC
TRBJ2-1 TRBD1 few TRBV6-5 CASRPGQGANNEQFF TGTGCCAGCAGACCCGGACAGGGGGCGAACAATGAGCAGTTCTTC
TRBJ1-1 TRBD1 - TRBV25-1 CASSSTGGTEAFF TGTGCCAGCAGCTCGACAGGGGGCACTGAAGCTTTCTTT
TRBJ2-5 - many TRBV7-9 CASSPGDFPEETQYF TGTGCCAGCAGCCCGGGGGACTTTCCAGAAGAGACCCAGTACTTC
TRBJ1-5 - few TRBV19 CASSLSLGAVGNQPQHF TGTGCCAGTAGTTTATCGTTGGGGGCGGTGGGCAATCAGCCCCAGCATTTT
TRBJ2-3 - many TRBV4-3 CASTGGDTQYF TGCGCCAGCACCGGGGGAGATACGCAGTATTTT
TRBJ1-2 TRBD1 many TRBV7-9 CASSAGGSAAAGYGYTF TGTGCCAGCAGCGCAGGGGGCTCAGCAGCGGCGGGCTATGGCTACACCTTC
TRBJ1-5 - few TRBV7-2 CASSLRSGSNQPQHF TGTGCCAGCAGCTTAAGGTCCGGGTCCAATCAGCCCCAGCATTTT
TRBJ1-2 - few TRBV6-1 CASSEVGGPNYGYTF TGTGCCAGCAGTGAAGTGGGAGGTCCCAACTATGGCTACACCTTC
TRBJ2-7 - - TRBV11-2 CASSLQGGTYEQYF TGTGCCAGCAGCTTACAGGGGGGAACCTACGAGCAGTACTTC
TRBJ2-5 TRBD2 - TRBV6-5 CASSYSGTSGAETQYF TGTGCCAGCAGTTATTCTGGGACTAGTGGCGCCGAGACCCAGTACTTC